Below, 24 T cell receptor beta chains from the same sample are listed, as sequenced in a study of blood T cell repertoires in COVID-19. Using immunoSEQ multiplex PCR, the repertoire was profiled, and TCRdb retains in-frame clones only, with some absent. The sample lists 170,000 or so clones, around nine tenths occurring once. The sequencing sample was made of peripheral blood. The receptors come from a woman between 18 and 29 years old who had recovered from COVID-19.

The gene calls are TRBV10-3 and TRBJ2-3; 8 positions agree with TRBD2. The CDR3 extends over 16 amino acids. The V and J ends lost 8 bases and 0 bases, in that order; junction bases with no gene match: 10. Germline V lookup: CDR1 ENHRY, CDR2 SYGVKD. In DNA form, the CDR3 reads TGTGCCATCTCTGCTCGAGCGGGGGATAGCACAGATACGCAGTATTTT. Amino acid sequence: CAISARAGDSTDTQYF.

This clone was seen ten or more times. V usage is TRBV9 and J usage is TRBJ1-6; D ambiguous. Germline CDR1 reads SGDLS; CDR2 reads YYNGEE. V was trimmed by 0 bases and J by 9 bases, leaving 10 bases between them. The CDR3 totals 14 residues. The CDR3, as DNA: TGTGCCAGCAGCGTAGGGTCAGGTGGTTCACCCCTCCACTTT. This translates into CASSVGSGGSPLHF. The whole variable domain, filled in from reference TRBV9 and TRBJ1-6, reads DSGVTQTPKHLITATGQRVTLRCSPRSGDLSVYWYQQSLDQGLQFLIQYYNGEERAKGNILERFSAQQFPDLHSELNLSSLELGDSALYFCASSVGSGGSPLHFGNGTRLTVT.

The chain recombines TRBV3-1 (or the pseudogene TRBV3-2) with TRBJ1-1; D is uncertain. The CDR3 sequence is 14 residues long. CDR1 and CDR2 (germline): LGHDT, YNNKEL (reference sequence). Between the trimmed V and J ends, which lost 6 bases and 8 bases, there was a span of 19 bases. The CDR3 DNA reads as TGTGCCAGCAGTCCAATTTTCCGGGGAGAGGAAGCTTTCTTT. It translates to CASSPIFRGEEAFF.

V gene TRBV21-1 combines with J gene TRBJ2-1; the table assigns TRBD2, which was not confirmed against the DNA. TRBV21-1 is flagged as a pseudogene. This CDR3 comprises 15 residues. The CDR3 DNA reads as TGTGCCAGCAGCGACTCCCCACGGGAGCCGAATGAGCAGTTCTTC. Encoded protein: CASSDSPREPNEQFF.

The chain combines TRBV5-1 with TRBJ2-2; the D gene is possibly TRBD2 (6 bases). Germline V gene sequence: CDR1 SGHRS, CDR2 YFSETQ. This CDR3 region has 17 residues. V was clipped by 4 bases and J by 4 bases, with 20 bases between them. The CDR3 reads CASSPDVGGGSTGELFF. The CDR3 coding sequence is TGCGCCAGCAGCCCGGACGTTGGAGGAGGGTCCACCGGGGAGCTGTTTTTT. Full variable domain (rest looked up from reference TRBV5-1 and TRBJ2-2): KAGVTQTPRYLIKTRGQQVTLSCSPISGHRSVSWYQQTPGQGLQFLFEYFSETQRNKGNFPGRFSGRQFSNSRSEMNVSTLELGDSALYLCASSPDVGGGSTGELFFGEGSRLTVL.

V and J are TRBV24-1 and TRBJ2-2, with TRBD2 matching over 12 bases. V lost 3 bases, J lost 1 base, and 2 bases stayed unmatched. The CDR3 covers 17 residues. In germline, CDR1 is KGHDR, CDR2 SFDVKD. The CDR3 DNA reads as TGTGCCACCAGTGATGCGGGACTAGCGGGGAACACCGGGGAGCTGTTTTTT. Its translation is CATSDAGLAGNTGELFF.

The gene calls are TRBV30 and TRBJ2-1; a possible D gene is TRBD2 (6 bases). Trimming removed 1 base at V and 10 bases at J, with 11 bases between. The CDR3 length is 12 residues. Per germline, CDR1 GTSNPN and CDR2 SVGIG (reference sequence). CDR3 sequence reads: CAWSEGLREQFF. For the CDR3, the DNA is TGTGCCTGGAGTGAAGGACTACGAGAGCAGTTCTTC.

There are a few counts of this clone. The rearrangement uses TRBV5-1 and TRBJ2-1; D is unclear. The CDR3 spans 12 residues. Germline CDR1 is SGHRS and CDR2 is YFSETQ. Trimming stripped 1 base from V and 6 bases from J, with 5 bases between. The DNA of the CDR3 is TGCGCCAGCAGCTTGCCCAGCAATGAGCAGTTCTTC. Translating it yields CASSLPSNEQFF. Full variable domain (outside the CDR3, taken from reference TRBV5-1 and TRBJ2-1): KAGVTQTPRYLIKTRGQQVTLSCSPISGHRSVSWYQQTPGQGLQFLFEYFSETQRNKGNFPGRFSGRQFSNSRSEMNVSTLELGDSALYLCASSLPSNEQFFGPGTRLTVL.

The J gene is TRBJ1-1, the V gene TRBV27, with D uncertain. Germline-derived CDR1 and CDR2 are MNHEY and SMNVEV (reference sequence). V was trimmed by 3 bases and J by 0 bases, leaving 8 bases between them. The CDR3 has 14 amino acids. The CDR3 nucleotides read TGTGCCAGCAGTTTGGCACAGATGAACACTGAAGCTTTCTTT. Residues: CASSLAQMNTEAFF.

V and J are TRBV3-1 (or the pseudogene TRBV3-2) and TRBJ1-4; 7 bases agree with TRBD1. The CDR3 covers 14 residues. Germline V gene sequence: CDR1 LGHDT, CDR2 YNNKEL (reference sequence). V trimming: 5 bases; J trimming: 7 bases; junction bases outside the gene matches: 7. CDR3 sequence reads: CASSTRQGGEKLFF. The CDR3 DNA reads as TGTGCCAGCAGCACGCGACAGGGCGGTGAAAAACTGTTTTTT.

The genes are TRBV5-5 and TRBJ1-4; D unresolved. V was trimmed by 0 bases and J by 8 bases, leaving 8 bases between them. Germline CDR1 is SGHKS and CDR2 is YYEKEE (reference sequence). CDR3 size: 13 residues. CDR3 amino acids: CASSLATGEKLFF. The CDR3 coding sequence is TGTGCCAGCAGCTTGGCAACGGGGGAAAAACTGTTTTTT.

This clone has just a few counts. The chain carries TRBV10-1 and TRBJ2-7; D is perhaps TRBD1 (6 bases). This CDR3 comprises 16 residues. Germline V gives CDR1 WNHNN, CDR2 SYGVQD (reference sequence). The V and J ends lost 6 bases and 2 bases respectively, with 20 bases between them. The CDR3 protein is CASRVMERQGPYEQYF. Here the CDR3 DNA reads TGCGCCAGCAGGGTCATGGAGCGCCAGGGGCCCTACGAGCAGTACTTC.

The chain combines TRBV4-1 with TRBJ1-5; TRBD1 matches at 8 bases. The CDR3 is 16 residues long. The germline CDR1 and CDR2 sequences are MGHRA and YSYEKL. The ends lost 3 bases at V and 4 bases at J; junction bases unmatched: 8. The CDR3 nucleotides are TGCGCCAGCAGCCAGTTTGTGGACAGGGTGAATCAGCCCCAGCATTTT. The encoded protein is CASSQFVDRVNQPQHF.

This clone turned up a few times. The gene calls are TRBV10-3 and TRBJ2-2; 7 positions agree with TRBD1. Trimming at V came to 8 bases and at J to 7 bases, leaving 7 bases not matched to a gene. The germline V gene encodes CDR1 ENHRY and CDR2 SYGVKD. This CDR3 has 13 amino acids. The CDR3 protein is CAIRQGVGGELFF. In DNA, the CDR3 is TGTGCCATCCGCCAGGGGGTCGGCGGGGAGCTGTTTTTT.

V is TRBV6-5 and J is TRBJ1-5, with 7 bases fitting TRBD1. The CDR3 spans 15 residues. V was pared by 5 bases and J by 0 bases, with 4 bases of the junction left unmatched. From germline, CDR1 is MNHEY and CDR2 SVGAGI. This chain's CDR3 is CASSTTGSSNQPQHF. In DNA, the CDR3 is TGTGCCAGCAGTACGACAGGGTCTAGCAATCAGCCCCAGCATTTT.

This clone was recorded once. J is TRBJ2-3 and V is TRBV24-1; 7 bases match TRBD1. Germline V gene sequence: CDR1 KGHDR, CDR2 SFDVKD. J gave up 6 bases and V 4 bases, and 12 bases lay outside the gene matches. This CDR3 has 16 amino acids. CDR3 DNA sequence: TGTGCCACCAGTGACAACGGAAGGGGGCTTGGGGATACGCAGTATTTT. Translated: CATSDNGRGLGDTQYF.

V usage is TRBV7-3 and J usage is TRBJ2-3; a weak D match, TRBD2 (6 bases). Germline CDR1 and CDR2: SGHTA and FQGTGA. The CDR3 covers 15 residues. Trimming removed 3 bases from V and 2 bases from J, with 12 bases in between. DNA for the CDR3: TGTGCCAGCAGCTTCGGTGCGGGAAACACAGATACGCAGTATTTT. Translated, it gives CASSFGAGNTDTQYF.

This clone is a singleton in its sample. V usage is TRBV21-1 and J usage is TRBJ1-6; the table's D call, TRBD1, has no DNA check behind it. TRBV21-1 is given as a pseudogene. This CDR3 has 17 residues. CDR3 DNA sequence: TGTGCCAGCAGCAAATACCGGGACAGATGGTCTAATTCACCCCTCCACTTT. Translation: CASSKYRDRWSNSPLHF.

The V call is TRBV24-1, the J call TRBJ2-5; D possibly corresponds to TRBD1 (5 bases). The CDR3 runs 14 residues. Between the trimmed V and J ends, which lost 0 bases and 4 bases, there was a span of 8 bases. CDR1 and CDR2 from the germline V gene are KGHDR and SFDVKD. CDR3 amino acids: CATSDLSGSETQYF. CDR3 DNA sequence: TGTGCCACCAGTGATTTGTCAGGGTCAGAGACCCAGTACTTC.

The chain combines TRBV5-4 with TRBJ1-1, with a tentative D call TRBD1 (6 bases). CDR1 is SGHNT, CDR2 YYREEE, per germline (reference sequence). The CDR3 has 16 amino acids. Trimming pared 0 bases from V and 4 bases from J, leaving 16 bases between. The CDR3 spells CASSLEAGHGGTEAFF. The CDR3 bases are TGTGCCAGCAGCTTGGAAGCGGGACACGGTGGCACTGAAGCTTTCTTT.

The CDR3 here is CASSRGQGGQETQYF. The CDR3 DNA follows: TGTGCCAGCAGCCGTGGACAGGGGGGACAAGAGACCCAGTACTTC. The chain has TRBV5-8 and TRBJ2-5; 10 nucleotides match TRBD1. The J segment lost 2 bases and the V segment lost 4 bases, leaving 5 bases of the junction unmatched. The CDR3 length is 15 residues. Germline V gene sequence: CDR1 SGHTS, CDR2 YDEGEE.

The chain is built from TRBV4-1 and TRBJ1-4, with D hard to call. This CDR3 is built from 15 residues. Germline V gene sequence: CDR1 MGHRA, CDR2 YSYEKL. With 4 bases removed from V and 8 bases from J, the gap between germline ends came to 17 bases. DNA for the CDR3: TGCGCCAGCAGCCCTGCCGCGGGGAGGCGAGAAAAACTGTTTTTT. As protein: CASSPAAGRREKLFF.

The chain links TRBV30 to TRBJ2-2, with TRBD2 matching 11 bases. CDR3 length equals 16 residues. Trimming took 5 bases from V and 7 from J; bases not matched to a gene: 12. Looked up from germline, CDR1 is GTSNPN and CDR2 is SVGIG (reference sequence). The CDR3 DNA reads as TGTGCCTGGGGCTCGACTAGCGGGATTCCGAGCGGGGAGCTGTTTTTT. Its translation is CAWGSTSGIPSGELFF. Together with reference TRBV30 and TRBJ2-2, the CDR3 gives the full variable domain: SQTIHQWPATLVQPVGSPLSLECTVEGTSNPNLYWYRQAAGRGLQLLFYSVGIGQISSEVPQNLSASRPQDRQFILSSKKLLLSDSGFYLCAWGSTSGIPSGELFFGEGSRLTVL.

This chain joins TRBV6-2 or TRBV6-3 and TRBJ2-3; 13 bases are a match to TRBD2. V trimming: 0 bases; J trimming: 5 bases; junction bases outside the gene matches: 5. CDR1 MNHEY and CDR2 SVGEGT come from the germline V gene. This CDR3 is 17 amino acids long. CDR3 DNA sequence: TGTGCCAGCAGTTACTCCACTAGCGGGGGGGCAATAGATACGCAGTATTTT. This translates into CASSYSTSGGAIDTQYF.